A selection of T cell receptor beta chains follows, all from one sample in a study of blood T cell repertoires in COVID-19. Data came from immunoSEQ multiplex PCR; TCRdb stores just in-frame clones and leaves some out. This table has tens of thousands of clones, about 90% appearing once. The source material was peripheral blood. Receptor source: a human donor with active COVID-19. The donor label of this sample is uncertain. Both conserved end residues are part of each CDR3. The order of the fields is J gene, clone size, V gene, CDR3 protein. Not every row has a clone size; where given, it reads once, few, many or a size class.

TRBJ2-4	once	TRBV4-2	CASSQDSGWLNIQYF
TRBJ2-7	once	TRBV7-3	CASSLQPADEQYF
TRBJ2-1	-	TRBV3-1/TRBV3-2	CATGLGGSYNEQFF
TRBJ1-2	-	TRBV9	CASSVVPGANYGYTF
TRBJ1-6	-	TRBV27	CASSFPPGQRYNSPLHF
TRBJ2-3	-	TRBV3-1/TRBV3-2	CASSQGRASGRAADTQYF
TRBJ2-7	-	TRBV28	CASSPFFKPGGRSEQYF
TRBJ2-3	-	TRBV5-1	CASSLLADTDTQYF
TRBJ2-5	-	TRBV5-1	CASSWGTGGRETQYF
TRBJ2-4	once	TRBV2	CASSEARRQGGIQYF
TRBJ2-3	-	TRBV18	CASSPSSDTQYF
TRBJ1-1	-	TRBV4-1	CASSQGGDIRIGEAFF
TRBJ1-4	-	TRBV7-2	CASSLVEAGKLFF
TRBJ2-1	-	TRBV28	CASTLVLANEQFF
TRBJ1-1	-	TRBV30	CAWSGELRDLNTEAFF